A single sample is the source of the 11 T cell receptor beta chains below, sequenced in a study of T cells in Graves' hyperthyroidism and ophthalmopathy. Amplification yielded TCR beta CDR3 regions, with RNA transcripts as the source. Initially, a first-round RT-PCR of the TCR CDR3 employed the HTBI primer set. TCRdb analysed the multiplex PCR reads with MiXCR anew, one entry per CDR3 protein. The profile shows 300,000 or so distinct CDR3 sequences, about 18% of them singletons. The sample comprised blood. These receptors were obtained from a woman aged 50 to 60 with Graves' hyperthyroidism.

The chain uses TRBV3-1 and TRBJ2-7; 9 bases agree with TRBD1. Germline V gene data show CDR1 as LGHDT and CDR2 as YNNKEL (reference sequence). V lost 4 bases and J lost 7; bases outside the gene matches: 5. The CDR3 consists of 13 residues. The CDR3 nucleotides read TGTGCCAGCAGCCGGGACAGGGTGACTGAGCAGTACGTC. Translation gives CASSRDRVTEQYV.

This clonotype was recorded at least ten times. Here the CDR3 DNA reads TGCAGTGCTAGAGATCAAACTAGCGTTGACTACGAGCAGTACTTC. Translated, it gives CSARDQTSVDYEQYF. The chain combines TRBV20-1 with TRBJ2-7; 7 bases align to TRBD2. This CDR3 comprises 15 residues. Germline V CDR1 and CDR2: DFQATT, SNEGSKA (reference sequence). With 0 bases clipped from V and 3 bases from J, the junction kept 8 bases outside the gene matches.

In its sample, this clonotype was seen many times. The CDR3 nucleotides are TGTGCCAGCAGCTTGAGGGGAACAGGGAAAGATTTTGGAGAGACCCAGTACTTC. Its protein is CASSLRGTGKDFGETQYF. The chain has TRBV11-1 and TRBJ2-5; D may be TRBD1 (6 bases). V was pared by 3 bases and J by 4 bases, with 24 bases between. The CDR3 is made up of 18 amino acids. Germline V lookup: CDR1 SGHAT, CDR2 FQDESV (reference sequence).

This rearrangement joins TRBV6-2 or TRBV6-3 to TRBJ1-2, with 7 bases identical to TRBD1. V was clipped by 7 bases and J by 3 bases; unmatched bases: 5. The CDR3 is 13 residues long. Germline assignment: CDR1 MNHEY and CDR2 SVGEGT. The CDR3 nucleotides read TGTGCCAGCATCCCCGGGACAGACTATGGCTACACCTTC. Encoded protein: CASIPGTDYGYTF.

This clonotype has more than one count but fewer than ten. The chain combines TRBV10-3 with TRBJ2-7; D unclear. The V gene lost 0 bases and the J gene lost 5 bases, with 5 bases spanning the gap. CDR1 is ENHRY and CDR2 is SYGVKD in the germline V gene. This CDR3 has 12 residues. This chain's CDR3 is CAISESFNEQYF. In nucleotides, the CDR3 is TGTGCCATCAGTGAGTCGTTTAACGAGCAGTACTTC.

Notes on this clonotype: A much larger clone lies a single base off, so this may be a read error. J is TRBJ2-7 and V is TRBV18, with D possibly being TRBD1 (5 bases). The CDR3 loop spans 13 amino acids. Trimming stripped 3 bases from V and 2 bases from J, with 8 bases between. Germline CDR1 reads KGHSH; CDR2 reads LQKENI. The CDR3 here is CASSPTEAYEQYV. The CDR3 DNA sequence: TGTGCCAGCTCACCGACAGAAGCCTACGAGCAGTACGTC.

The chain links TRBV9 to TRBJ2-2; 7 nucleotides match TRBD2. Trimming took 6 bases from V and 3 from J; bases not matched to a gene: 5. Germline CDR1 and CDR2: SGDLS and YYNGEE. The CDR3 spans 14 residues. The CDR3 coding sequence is TGTGCCAGCAACTTCGCGGGAGACACCGGGGAGCTGTTTTTT. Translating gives CASNFAGDTGELFF.

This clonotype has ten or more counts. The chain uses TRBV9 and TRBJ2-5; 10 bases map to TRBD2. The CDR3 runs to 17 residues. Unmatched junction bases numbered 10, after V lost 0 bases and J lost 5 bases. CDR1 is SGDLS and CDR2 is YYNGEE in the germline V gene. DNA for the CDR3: TGTGCCAGCAGCGTAGCGCCTCAGCGGGGGGGCGGGGAGACCCAGTACTTC. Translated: CASSVAPQRGGGETQYF.

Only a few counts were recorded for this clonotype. The CDR3 DNA reads TGCAGTGCCGGGGGGCTCTCAACTAATGAAAAACTGTTTTTT. Translation gives CSAGGLSTNEKLFF. The chain is built from TRBV20-1 and TRBJ1-4; D may be TRBD1 (6 bases). The V end lost 6 bases, the J end lost 0 bases, and 11 bases lay between the germline ends. The germline gives CDR1 DFQATT, CDR2 SNEGSKA (reference sequence). The CDR3 sequence is 14 residues long.

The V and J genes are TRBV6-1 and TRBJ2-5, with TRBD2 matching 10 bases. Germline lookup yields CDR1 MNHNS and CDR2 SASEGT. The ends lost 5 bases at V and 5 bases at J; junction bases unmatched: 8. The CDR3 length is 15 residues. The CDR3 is CASSWTFSGGETQYF. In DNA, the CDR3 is TGTGCCAGCAGTTGGACCTTTAGCGGGGGGGAGACCCAGTACTTC.

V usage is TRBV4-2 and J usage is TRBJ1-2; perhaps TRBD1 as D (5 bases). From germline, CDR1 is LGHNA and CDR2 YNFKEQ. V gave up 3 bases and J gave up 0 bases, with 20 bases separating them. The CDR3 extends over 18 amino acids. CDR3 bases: TGTGCCAGCAGCCATGAACCAGGGACGGGGCTCGCTAACTATGGCTACACCTTC. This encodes CASSHEPGTGLANYGYTF.